This T cell receptor (beta chain) emerged from a study of T cell responses to AZD1222 COVID-19 vaccine. General observations from the study: The study sampled repertoires only after the peak T cell response. Baseline serostatus was positive in only a handful of AZD1222 recipients. Donors, mostly white British, included more females; clonal diversity was possibly underestimated. Following two doses of AZD1222, Spike-specific TCR breadth and depth rose.

Germline-derived CDR1 and CDR2 are SGHVS and FNYEAQ. J lost 3 bases, V lost 2 bases, and 5 bases had no gene match. The CDR3 totals 17 residues. Repertoires were generated with immunoSEQ multiplex PCR, while TCRdb's copy carries only in-frame clones and drops some. Of about 120,000 clones in the sample, over 75% are singletons; the top ten hold about 5.4%. Remarks on this clone: The antigen is unknown.

The sequenced sample was peripheral blood, obtained on day 0 of AZD1222 vaccination. The chain recombines TRBV7-6 with TRBJ2-5; 14 nucleotides line up with TRBD2. This TCR came from an adult in good health. CDR3 sequence (DNA): TGTGCCAGCAGCTTATTGGGGACTAGCGGGAGTGAAGAGACCCAGTACTTC. As protein: CASSLLGTSGSEETQYF.